These T cell receptor beta chains were read from a single sample in a study of blood T cell repertoires in COVID-19. Clones were sequenced by immunoSEQ multiplex PCR, and TCRdb holds only the in-frame ones, with some missing. Of about 140,000 clones listed, around 81% were seen once; the top ten hold more than 6.5%. The sample consisted of peripheral blood. Receptor source: a human donor in a cohort sampled during active COVID-19. Each CDR3 is given with its conserved first and last residue. D genes are given only for firm matches. Where a row states a size, it is once, few, many or the class of an expanded clone; other rows omit it.

cdr3_nt	cdr3_aa	v_call	d_call	j_call	clone_size
TGTGCCAGCTCACCAAGGTTGACAGGGGGCGGTGAGACCCAGTACTTC	CASSPRLTGGGETQYF	TRBV18	TRBD1	TRBJ2-5	NA
TGTGCCAGCAGCTTAGGATGGGGACAGGGGTGGGATCAGCCCCAGCATTTT	CASSLGWGQGWDQPQHF	TRBV11-2	TRBD1	TRBJ1-5	NA
TGTGCCAGCAGCCAAGATGTACCGGACAGTCCCGATGGACTAGCGGGAAACACAGATACGCAGTATTTT	CASSQDVPDSPDGLAGNTDTQYF	TRBV3-1/TRBV3-2	TRBD2	TRBJ2-3	NA
TGTGCCATCAGTGAGTCGAAGCGCCGCACAGATACGCAGTATTTT	CAISESKRRTDTQYF	TRBV10-3	NA	TRBJ2-3	NA
TGTGCCAGCACCCCTCCCCTCCGGGACAGGGGGCGCGGCTATGGCTACACCTTC	CASTPPLRDRGRGYGYTF	TRBV5-6	TRBD1	TRBJ1-2	NA
TGTGCCAGCAGTTTAAGGAGCTCCTACGAGCAGTACTTC	CASSLRSSYEQYF	TRBV28	NA	TRBJ2-7	few
TGTGCCAGCAGTTTATTAGGAGAGGGGGCGGGTCGGAATGAGCAGTTCTTC	CASSLLGEGAGRNEQFF	TRBV28	TRBD1	TRBJ2-1	NA
TGCGCCAGCAGCGTGGGACTAGGCAATGAGCAGTTCTTC	CASSVGLGNEQFF	TRBV5-1	TRBD2	TRBJ2-1	NA
TGTGCCAGCAGCCCAGGCCTTAACTATGGCTACACCTTC	CASSPGLNYGYTF	TRBV7-8	NA	TRBJ1-2	once
TGCAGCGTTGGACAGGGGGCCTTCGAGCAGTACTTC	CSVGQGAFEQYF	TRBV29-1	TRBD1	TRBJ2-7	NA
TGTGCCAGCAGCGCAGAGCAGGGGTGGGATTCACCCCTCCACTTT	CASSAEQGWDSPLHF	TRBV9	NA	TRBJ1-6	NA
TGTGCCAGCAGCTCTACCGGACATTCCGGAGCGCCCCAGCATTTT	CASSSTGHSGAPQHF	TRBV6-5	NA	TRBJ1-5	NA
TGTGCCAGCTCACCGCAGGGCTATGGCTACACCTTC	CASSPQGYGYTF	TRBV18	NA	TRBJ1-2	NA
TGTGCCAGCTCACCACCGGGTACTAGCGGGAGTTTCTACGAGCAGTACTTC	CASSPPGTSGSFYEQYF	TRBV18	TRBD2	TRBJ2-7	NA
TGTGCCAGCAGCGTAGGAGCAGGGGCGGAGGAGCAGTACTTC	CASSVGAGAEEQYF	TRBV9	NA	TRBJ2-7	NA
TGTGCCAGTAGAAGGGTGGTAGCGGGAGGGGGTAAGTACTTC	CASRRVVAGGGKYF	TRBV19	TRBD2	TRBJ2-7	once
TGTGCCAGCAGTAACCGGGACAGGGCTAACTATGGCTACACCTTC	CASSNRDRANYGYTF	TRBV6-6	TRBD1	TRBJ1-2	few
TGTGCCAGCAGTTATAACAGGGGAAGGACTGAAGCTTTCTTT	CASSYNRGRTEAFF	TRBV5-6	TRBD1	TRBJ1-1	NA
TGTGCCAGCAGTTTATTACCGGGAGGGCCGTTTGACACCGGGGAGCTGTTTTTT	CASSLLPGGPFDTGELFF	TRBV27	TRBD2	TRBJ2-2	once
TGTGCCAGCAGCTTAGGACTAGCGGGAGGGAATGAGCAGTTCTTC	CASSLGLAGGNEQFF	TRBV5-6	TRBD2	TRBJ2-1	few
TGTGCCAGCAGCCAAGATCGAGTTAGTTCACCCCTCCACTTT	CASSQDRVSSPLHF	TRBV4-2	NA	TRBJ1-6	NA
TGTGCCAGCATAGAACGCACAGATACGCAGTATTTT	CASIERTDTQYF	TRBV2	NA	TRBJ2-3	NA
TGTGCCAGCAGCGAAATCACAGGGGGCCTGGATGGCTACACCTTC	CASSEITGGLDGYTF	TRBV5-6	TRBD1	TRBJ1-2	once
TGCGCCAGCAGCCAAGAAGTGCTCGGCAGGTTGAACACTGAAGCTTTCTTT	CASSQEVLGRLNTEAFF	TRBV4-3	NA	TRBJ1-1	NA
TGTGCCAGCAGTGAAATCAGACAAGAGACCCAGTACTTC	CASSEIRQETQYF	TRBV2	NA	TRBJ2-5	NA
TGTGCCAGCACCACGGGGGTGGGTTACACTGAAGCTTTCTTT	CASTTGVGYTEAFF	TRBV28	NA	TRBJ1-1	NA
TGTGCCACCAGTGAGGCCGGGACAGGGATTTATGGCTACACCTTC	CATSEAGTGIYGYTF	TRBV15	TRBD1	TRBJ1-2	once
TGTGCCAGCAGCTTTAACGGCATATCAAAAAAGACAGGGCATCAAGAGACCCAGTACTTC	CASSFNGISKKTGHQETQYF	TRBV21-1	NA	TRBJ2-5	NA
TGCGCCAGCAGCCAAGATCAATCTTGGACTAGCCGTGTGAATGAGCAGTTCTTC	CASSQDQSWTSRVNEQFF	TRBV4-3	TRBD2	TRBJ2-1	once
TGTGCCAGGGGGGGTGGGACTGCGAACACCGGGGAGCTGTTTTTT	CARGGGTANTGELFF	TRBV2	NA	TRBJ2-2	NA
TGTGCCAGCAGCTTACGAAGCACAGGGGTTTACTCCTACGAGCAGTACTTC	CASSLRSTGVYSYEQYF	TRBV11-2	TRBD1	TRBJ2-7	NA
TGTGCCAGCCTACCTGGGGGGACAGGGGGGTACGAGCAGTACTTC	CASLPGGTGGYEQYF	TRBV28	TRBD1	TRBJ2-7	NA
TGTGCCAGTTTGGTCTCCAGCGGGAGAACCTACGAGCAGTACTTC	CASLVSSGRTYEQYF	TRBV28	TRBD2	TRBJ2-7	NA
TGTGCCAGCAGCCTACAGGGAATCGGGTACGAGCAGTACTTC	CASSLQGIGYEQYF	TRBV7-2	NA	TRBJ2-7	NA
TGTGCCAGCAGTTTGGGACTAGCGGGAACCGGGGAGCTGTTTTTT	CASSLGLAGTGELFF	TRBV28	TRBD2	TRBJ2-2	NA
TGTGCCAGCTCACCACCTGCGACAGGGGGGACTCAGCCCCAGCATTTT	CASSPPATGGTQPQHF	TRBV18	TRBD1	TRBJ1-5	few
TGTGCCACCCTTCTTTGGGTACTTAAGCGAAACAATGAGCAGTTCTTC	CATLLWVLKRNNEQFF	TRBV9	NA	TRBJ2-1	NA
TGCAGCGTTGAAGATATGCGGGACAGGGGTGAGCAGTACTTC	CSVEDMRDRGEQYF	TRBV29-1	TRBD1	TRBJ2-7	NA
TGTGCCAGCAGTTTTCCCAGGAGCAATCAGCCCCAGCATTTT	CASSFPRSNQPQHF	TRBV28	NA	TRBJ1-5	NA
TGTGCCATCAGTGAGTCGGGCAGGGTAAGGTACGAGCAGTACTTC	CAISESGRVRYEQYF	TRBV10-3	NA	TRBJ2-7	NA
TGTGCCAGCAGCAAAGCGCGGGAGCTCGGCACCGGGGAGCTGTTTTTT	CASSKARELGTGELFF	TRBV21-1	NA	TRBJ2-2	NA
TGTGCCAGCAGCTTTGGACAGGGGGCGGGTTACGAGCAGTACTTC	CASSFGQGAGYEQYF	TRBV7-2	TRBD1	TRBJ2-7	NA
TGTGCCAGCAACCTAGCGGGAAGCTCCTACAATGAGCAGTTCTTC	CASNLAGSSYNEQFF	TRBV6-6	TRBD2	TRBJ2-1	NA
TGTGCCAGCACACCCCGGACAAGGCGCACAGATACGCAGTATTTT	CASTPRTRRTDTQYF	TRBV28	NA	TRBJ2-3	NA
TGTGCCAGTAGTAGCACAGGGGGCTTATTAGGGACTGAAGCTTTCTTT	CASSSTGGLLGTEAFF	TRBV19	TRBD1	TRBJ1-1	NA
TGCGCCAGCAGCCAAGCCGATCAGCGGGCCTACAATGAGCAGTTCTTC	CASSQADQRAYNEQFF	TRBV4-3	NA	TRBJ2-1	few
TGTGCCAGCTCACTGGGCCCGGTCGACTACAATGAGCAGTTCTTC	CASSLGPVDYNEQFF	TRBV18	NA	TRBJ2-1	NA
TGTGCCAGCAGCGCCGGGGTAAACTATGGCTACACCTTC	CASSAGVNYGYTF	TRBV9	NA	TRBJ1-2	NA
TGTGCCAGCAGCCTGGGCAGGGGGTCCTACGAGCAGTACTTC	CASSLGRGSYEQYF	TRBV7-9	TRBD1	TRBJ2-7	few
TGTGCCAGTAGGGCAGGGACAGGGGGAGGCTATGGCTACACCTTC	CASRAGTGGGYGYTF	TRBV19	TRBD1	TRBJ1-2	NA
TGCAGCGGTCGGGCGGAACGGGGGGAAAATGAGCAGTTCTTC	CSGRAERGENEQFF	TRBV29-1	TRBD2	TRBJ2-1	NA
TGTGCCAGCAGCTCTACTATGAACACTGAAGCTTTCTTT	CASSSTMNTEAFF	TRBV7-3	NA	TRBJ1-1	NA
TGTGCCAGCAGCTTAACCTACACAGATACGCAGTATTTT	CASSLTYTDTQYF	TRBV7-2	NA	TRBJ2-3	NA
TGTGCCAGCAGTTTTCCACCCTACGACAGAAGCAATCAGCCCCAGCATTTT	CASSFPPYDRSNQPQHF	TRBV28	NA	TRBJ1-5	NA
TGTGCCAGCAGTCCTAGTGGGTACGAGCAGTACTTC	CASSPSGYEQYF	TRBV14	NA	TRBJ2-7	NA